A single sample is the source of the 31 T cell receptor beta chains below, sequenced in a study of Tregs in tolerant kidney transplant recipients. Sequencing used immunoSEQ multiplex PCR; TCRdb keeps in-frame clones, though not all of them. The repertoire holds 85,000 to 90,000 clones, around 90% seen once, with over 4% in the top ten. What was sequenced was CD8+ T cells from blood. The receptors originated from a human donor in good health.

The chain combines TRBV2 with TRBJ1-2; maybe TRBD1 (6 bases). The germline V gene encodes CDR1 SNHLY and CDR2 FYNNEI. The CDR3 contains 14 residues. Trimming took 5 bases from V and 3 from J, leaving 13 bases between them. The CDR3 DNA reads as TGTGCCAGCAGTTCTTTCGGGACATACTATGGCTACACCTTC. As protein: CASSSFGTYYGYTF.

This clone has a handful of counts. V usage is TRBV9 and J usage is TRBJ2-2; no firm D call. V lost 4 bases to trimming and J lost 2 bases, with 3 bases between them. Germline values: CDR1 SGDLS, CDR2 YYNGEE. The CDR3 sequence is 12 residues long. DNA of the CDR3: TGTGCCAGCAGCATCAACACCGGGGAGCTGTTTTTT. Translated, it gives CASSINTGELFF.

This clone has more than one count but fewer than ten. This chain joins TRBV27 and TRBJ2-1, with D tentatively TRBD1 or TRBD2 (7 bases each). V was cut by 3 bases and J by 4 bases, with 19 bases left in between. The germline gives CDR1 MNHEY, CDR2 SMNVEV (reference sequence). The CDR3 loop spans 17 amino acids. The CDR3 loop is CASSFEQSRGGYNEQFF. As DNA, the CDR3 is TGTGCCAGCAGTTTCGAGCAAAGCAGGGGGGGTTACAATGAGCAGTTCTTC.

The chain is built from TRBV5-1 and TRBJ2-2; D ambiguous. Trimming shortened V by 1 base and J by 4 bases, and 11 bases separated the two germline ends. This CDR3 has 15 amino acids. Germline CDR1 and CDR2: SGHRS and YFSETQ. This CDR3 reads CASSLRQTVTGELFF. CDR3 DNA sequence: TGCGCCAGCAGCTTGCGACAAACAGTCACCGGGGAGCTGTTTTTT.

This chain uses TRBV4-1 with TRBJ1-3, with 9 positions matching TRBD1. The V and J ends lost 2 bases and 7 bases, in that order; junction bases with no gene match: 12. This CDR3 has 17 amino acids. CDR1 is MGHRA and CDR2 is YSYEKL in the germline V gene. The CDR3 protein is CASSQIGTGIRGNTIYF. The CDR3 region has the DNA TGCGCCAGCAGCCAAATCGGGACAGGGATAAGAGGGAACACCATATATTTT.

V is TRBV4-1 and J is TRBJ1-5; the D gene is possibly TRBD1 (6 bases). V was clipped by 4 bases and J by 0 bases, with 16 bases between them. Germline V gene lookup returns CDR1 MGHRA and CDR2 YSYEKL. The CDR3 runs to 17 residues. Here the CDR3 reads CASSRTPEGGSNQPQHF. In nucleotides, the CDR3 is TGCGCCAGCAGCCGGACCCCAGAGGGGGGTAGCAATCAGCCCCAGCATTTT.

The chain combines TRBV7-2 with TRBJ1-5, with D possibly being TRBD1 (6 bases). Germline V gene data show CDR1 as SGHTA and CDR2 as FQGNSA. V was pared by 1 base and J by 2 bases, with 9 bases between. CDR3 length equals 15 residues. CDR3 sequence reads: CASSLDHRGNQPQHF. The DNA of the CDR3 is TGTGCCAGCAGCTTAGATCACAGGGGCAATCAGCCCCAGCATTTT.

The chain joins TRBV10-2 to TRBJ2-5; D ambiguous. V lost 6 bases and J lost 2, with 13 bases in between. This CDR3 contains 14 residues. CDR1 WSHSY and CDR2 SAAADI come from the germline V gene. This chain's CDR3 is CASRERQSQETQYF. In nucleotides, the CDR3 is TGCGCCAGCAGGGAGAGGCAATCTCAAGAGACCCAGTACTTC.

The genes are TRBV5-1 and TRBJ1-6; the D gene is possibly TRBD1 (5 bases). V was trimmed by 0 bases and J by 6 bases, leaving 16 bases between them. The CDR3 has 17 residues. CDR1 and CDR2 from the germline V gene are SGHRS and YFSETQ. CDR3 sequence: CASSLEFARGGNSPLHF. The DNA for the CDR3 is TGCGCCAGCAGCTTGGAATTTGCGAGGGGAGGTAATTCACCCCTCCACTTT. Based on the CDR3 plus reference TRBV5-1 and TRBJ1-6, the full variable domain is KAGVTQTPRYLIKTRGQQVTLSCSPISGHRSVSWYQQTPGQGLQFLFEYFSETQRNKGNFPGRFSGRQFSNSRSEMNVSTLELGDSALYLCASSLEFARGGNSPLHFGNGTRLTVT.

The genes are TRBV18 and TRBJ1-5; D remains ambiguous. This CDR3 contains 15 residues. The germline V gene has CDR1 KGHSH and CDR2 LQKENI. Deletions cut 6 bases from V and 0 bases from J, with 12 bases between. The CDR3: CASSGREFSNQPQHF. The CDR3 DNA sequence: TGTGCCAGCTCCGGACGGGAATTTAGCAATCAGCCCCAGCATTTT.

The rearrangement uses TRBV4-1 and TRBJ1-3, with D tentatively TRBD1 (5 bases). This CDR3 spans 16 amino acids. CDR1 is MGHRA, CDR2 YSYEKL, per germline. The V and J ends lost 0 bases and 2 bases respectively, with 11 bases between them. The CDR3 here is CASSQESGRTGNTIYF. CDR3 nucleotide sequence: TGCGCCAGCAGCCAAGAATCAGGGAGGACTGGAAACACCATATATTTT.

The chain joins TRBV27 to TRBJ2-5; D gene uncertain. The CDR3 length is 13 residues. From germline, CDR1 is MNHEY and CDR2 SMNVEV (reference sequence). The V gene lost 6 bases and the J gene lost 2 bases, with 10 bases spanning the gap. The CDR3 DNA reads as TGTGCCAGCAGCTCAGGCGTTCAAGAGACCCAGTACTTC. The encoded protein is CASSSGVQETQYF.

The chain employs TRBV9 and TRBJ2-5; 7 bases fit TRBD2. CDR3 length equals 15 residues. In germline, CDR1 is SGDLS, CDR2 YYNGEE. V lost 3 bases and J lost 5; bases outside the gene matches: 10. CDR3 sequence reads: CASSETGPAGETQYF. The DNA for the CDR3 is TGTGCCAGCAGCGAAACGGGCCCAGCGGGGGAGACCCAGTACTTC.

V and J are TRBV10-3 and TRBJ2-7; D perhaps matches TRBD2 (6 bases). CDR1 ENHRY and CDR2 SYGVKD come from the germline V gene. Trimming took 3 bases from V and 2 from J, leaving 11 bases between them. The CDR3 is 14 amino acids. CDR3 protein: CAISEGGAPYEQYF. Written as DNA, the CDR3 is TGTGCCATCAGTGAAGGCGGGGCCCCCTACGAGCAGTACTTC.

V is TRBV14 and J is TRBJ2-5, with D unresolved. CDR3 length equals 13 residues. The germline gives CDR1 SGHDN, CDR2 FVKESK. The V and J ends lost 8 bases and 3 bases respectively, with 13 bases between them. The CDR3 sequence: CASRAPREETQYF. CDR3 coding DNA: TGTGCCAGCCGAGCCCCCAGAGAAGAGACCCAGTACTTC.

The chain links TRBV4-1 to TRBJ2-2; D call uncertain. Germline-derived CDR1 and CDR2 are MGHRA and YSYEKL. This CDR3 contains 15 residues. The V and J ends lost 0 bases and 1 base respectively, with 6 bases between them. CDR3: CASSQDPGNTGELFF. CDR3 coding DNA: TGCGCCAGCAGCCAAGATCCAGGGAACACCGGGGAGCTGTTTTTT.

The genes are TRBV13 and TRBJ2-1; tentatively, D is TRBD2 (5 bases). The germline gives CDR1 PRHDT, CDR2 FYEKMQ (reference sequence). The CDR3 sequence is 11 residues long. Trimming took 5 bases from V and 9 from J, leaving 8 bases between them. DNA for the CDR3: TGTGCCAGCAGCCTAGCTGTTGAGCAGTTCTTC. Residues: CASSLAVEQFF.

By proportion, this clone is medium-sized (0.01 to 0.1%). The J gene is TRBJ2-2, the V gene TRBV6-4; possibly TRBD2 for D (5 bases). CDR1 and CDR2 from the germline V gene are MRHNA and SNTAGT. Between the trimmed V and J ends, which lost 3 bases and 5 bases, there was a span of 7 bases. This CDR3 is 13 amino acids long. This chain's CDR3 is CASSETGTGELFF. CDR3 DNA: TGTGCCAGCAGTGAAACGGGGACCGGGGAGCTGTTTTTT.

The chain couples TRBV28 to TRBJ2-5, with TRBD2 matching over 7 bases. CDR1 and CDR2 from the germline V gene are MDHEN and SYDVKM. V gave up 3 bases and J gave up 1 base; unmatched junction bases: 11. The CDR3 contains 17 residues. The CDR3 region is CASSLSEASGPQETQYF. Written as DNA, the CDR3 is TGTGCCAGCAGTTTGAGTGAGGCTAGCGGACCCCAAGAGACCCAGTACTTC.

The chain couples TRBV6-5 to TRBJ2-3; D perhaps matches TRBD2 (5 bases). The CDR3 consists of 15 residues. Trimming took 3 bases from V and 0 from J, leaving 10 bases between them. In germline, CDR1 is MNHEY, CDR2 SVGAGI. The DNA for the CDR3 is TGTGCCAGCAGTTATTTGCGGACTAGCACAGATACGCAGTATTTT. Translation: CASSYLRTSTDTQYF.

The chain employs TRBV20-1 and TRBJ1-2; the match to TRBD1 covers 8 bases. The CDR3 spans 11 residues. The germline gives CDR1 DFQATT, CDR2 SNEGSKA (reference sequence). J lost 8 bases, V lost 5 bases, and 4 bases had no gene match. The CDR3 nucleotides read TGCAGTGCTCGGACAGGGCGCGGCTACACCTTC. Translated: CSARTGRGYTF.

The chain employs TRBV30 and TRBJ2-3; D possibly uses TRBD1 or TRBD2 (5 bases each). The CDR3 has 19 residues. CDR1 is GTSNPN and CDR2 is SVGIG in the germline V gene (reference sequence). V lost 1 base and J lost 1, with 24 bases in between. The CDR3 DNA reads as TGTGCCTGGAGTGGGGACGGTCCTCGGGCACACTCACGCACAGATACGCAGTATTTT. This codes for CAWSGDGPRAHSRTDTQYF.

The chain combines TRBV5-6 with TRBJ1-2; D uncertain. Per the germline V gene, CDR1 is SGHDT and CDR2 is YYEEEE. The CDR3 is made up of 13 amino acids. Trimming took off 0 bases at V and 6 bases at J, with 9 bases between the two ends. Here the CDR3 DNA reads TGTGCCAGCAGCTTGGTGGGAGACGATGGCTACACCTTC. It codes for CASSLVGDDGYTF.

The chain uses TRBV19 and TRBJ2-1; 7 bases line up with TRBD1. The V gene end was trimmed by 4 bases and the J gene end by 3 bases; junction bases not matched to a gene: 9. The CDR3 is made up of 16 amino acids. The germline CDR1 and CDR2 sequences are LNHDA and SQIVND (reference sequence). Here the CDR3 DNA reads TGTGCCAGTAGTAGCCAACCGGGACAGTACTACAATGAGCAGTTCTTC. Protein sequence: CASSSQPGQYYNEQFF. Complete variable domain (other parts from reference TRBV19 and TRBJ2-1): DGGITQSPKYLFRKEGQNVTLSCEQNLNHDAMYWYRQDPGQGLRLIYYSQIVNDFQKGDIAEGYSVSREKKESFPLTVTSAQKNPTAFYLCASSSQPGQYYNEQFFGPGTRLTVL.

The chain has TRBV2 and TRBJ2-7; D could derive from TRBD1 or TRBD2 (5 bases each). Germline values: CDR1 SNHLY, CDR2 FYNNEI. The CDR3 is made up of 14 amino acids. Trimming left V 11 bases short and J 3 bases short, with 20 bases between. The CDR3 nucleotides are TGTGCCGGAGCAGACTCGAGAGGGGACTACGAGCAGTACTTC. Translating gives CAGADSRGDYEQYF.

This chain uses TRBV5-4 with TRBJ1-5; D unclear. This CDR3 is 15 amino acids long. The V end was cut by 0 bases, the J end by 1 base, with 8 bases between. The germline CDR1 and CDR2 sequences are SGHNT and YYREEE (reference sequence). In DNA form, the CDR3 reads TGTGCCAGCAGCTTGGAGCCATTGAGCAATCAGCCCCAGCATTTT. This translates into CASSLEPLSNQPQHF.

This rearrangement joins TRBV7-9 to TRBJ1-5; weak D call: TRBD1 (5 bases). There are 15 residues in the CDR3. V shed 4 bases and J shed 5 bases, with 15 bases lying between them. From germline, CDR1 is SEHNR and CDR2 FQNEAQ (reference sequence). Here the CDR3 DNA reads TGTGCCAGCAGCTCAACAACGGCGGGGGATCAGCCCCAGCATTTT. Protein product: CASSSTTAGDQPQHF.

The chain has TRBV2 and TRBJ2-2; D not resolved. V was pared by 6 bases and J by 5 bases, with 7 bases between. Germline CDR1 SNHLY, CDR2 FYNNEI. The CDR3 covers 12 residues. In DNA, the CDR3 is TGTGCCAGCAGAGCCGGAACCGGGGAGCTGTTTTTT. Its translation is CASRAGTGELFF.

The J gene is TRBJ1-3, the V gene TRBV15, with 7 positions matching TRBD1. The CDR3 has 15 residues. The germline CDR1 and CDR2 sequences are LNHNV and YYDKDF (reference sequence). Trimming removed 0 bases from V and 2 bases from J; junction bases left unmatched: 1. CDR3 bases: TGTGCCACCAGCAGAGATCAGGGGGCTGGAAACACCATATATTTT. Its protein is CATSRDQGAGNTIYF.

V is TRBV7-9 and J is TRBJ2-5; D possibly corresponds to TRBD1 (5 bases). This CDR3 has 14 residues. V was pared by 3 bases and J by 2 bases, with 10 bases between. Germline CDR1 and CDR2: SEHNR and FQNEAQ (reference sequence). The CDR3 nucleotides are TGTGCCAGCAGCTTGCAGGGCCGGCAAGAGACCCAGTACTTC. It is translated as CASSLQGRQETQYF.

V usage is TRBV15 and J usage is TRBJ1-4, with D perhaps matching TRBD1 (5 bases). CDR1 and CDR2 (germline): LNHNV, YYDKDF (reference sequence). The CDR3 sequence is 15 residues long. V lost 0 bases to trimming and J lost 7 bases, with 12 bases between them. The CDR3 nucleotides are TGTGCCACCAGCAGAGAGGGAGGGGATGGTGAAAAACTGTTTTTT. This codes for CATSREGGDGEKLFF.